These T cell receptor beta chains were read from a single sample in a study of blood T cell repertoires in COVID-19. Clones were sequenced by immunoSEQ multiplex PCR, and TCRdb holds only the in-frame ones, with some missing. This sample has a few hundred thousand clones, with roughly 88% found just once. Input material: peripheral blood. These receptors came from a woman in her 30s who had recovered from COVID-19. Each CDR3 is given with its conserved first and last residue. Fields, in order: V gene, clone size, J gene, D gene, CDR3 DNA, CDR3 protein. D genes are given only for firm matches. Clone size is given for some rows only: seen once, a few or many times, or a class if the clone is expanded.

>TRBV9|once|TRBJ2-1|-
TGTGCCAGCATTACGTCTGGGGGGTCCGATAGGGATGAAACGAATGAGCAGTTCTTC
CASITSGGSDRDETNEQFF
>TRBV15|-|TRBJ2-7|TRBD1
TGTGCCACCAGCCCAGAGGGACAGGGGGACCACGAGCAGTACTTC
CATSPEGQGDHEQYF
>TRBV7-2|-|TRBJ2-1|TRBD2
TGTGCCAGCAGCTTCGCCTCGAGGACTAGCGGGGGGAATGAGCAGTTCTTC
CASSFASRTSGGNEQFF
>TRBV5-1|-|TRBJ2-5|-
TGCGCCAGCAGCTTGGGGTATGGGACTCCCGGATCCTCATGGGAGACCCAGTACTTC
CASSLGYGTPGSSWETQYF
>TRBV5-4|-|TRBJ1-1|-
TGTGCCAGCAGCTTGGCTTCCAGGGCTGAAGCTTTCTTT
CASSLASRAEAFF
>TRBV7-2|-|TRBJ2-4|-
TGTGCCAGCAGCTATGACAGAGTTCAAAACATTCAGTACTTC
CASSYDRVQNIQYF
>TRBV19|-|TRBJ2-7|-
TGTGCCAGCGCCTATCACCAGGGCTACGAGCAGTACTTC
CASAYHQGYEQYF
>TRBV15|once|TRBJ2-3|TRBD2
TGTGCCACCAGCAGAGATCAGGATGGCGGGGGGGCTTCAGATACGCAGTATTTT
CATSRDQDGGGASDTQYF
>TRBV2|-|TRBJ2-1|TRBD1
TGTGCCAGCTCTCGACAGGGTAAGGATGAGCAGTTCTTC
CASSRQGKDEQFF
>TRBV6-1|-|TRBJ1-2|-
TGTGCCAGCAGTGACCGGGGAGGCTATGGCTACACCTTC
CASSDRGGYGYTF
>TRBV4-3|-|TRBJ1-2|TRBD1
TGCGCCAGCAGCCAGATTACAGGGGGCTATGGCTACACCTTC
CASSQITGGYGYTF
>TRBV9|-|TRBJ1-1|-
TGTGCCAGCAGCGGAGGACAGATGAACACTGAAGCTTTCTTT
CASSGGQMNTEAFF
>TRBV3-1/TRBV3-2|-|TRBJ2-2|-
TGTGCCAGCAGCCCCAGGTCGGGGGGCGACGGGGAGCTGTTTTTT
CASSPRSGGDGELFF
>TRBV4-1|-|TRBJ1-5|-
TGCGCCAGCAGCCAAGTTCGGTCAGGGAACGGGTTAAATCAGCCCCAGCATTTT
CASSQVRSGNGLNQPQHF
>TRBV5-1|-|TRBJ1-2|TRBD1
TGCGCCAGCAGCTCTGGGACAGCCGATAACTATGGCTACACCTTC
CASSSGTADNYGYTF
>TRBV7-9|-|TRBJ1-5|-
TGTGCCAGCAGCTTAGAAGGAGGAAATCAGCCCCAGCATTTT
CASSLEGGNQPQHF
>TRBV14|once|TRBJ1-2|-
TGTGCCAGCAGCCAAGGCTCAGGCCATGGCTACACCTTC
CASSQGSGHGYTF
>TRBV19|-|TRBJ1-3|-
TGTGCCAGTAGTATACCCTCGGCGGGATCCCGAAGAAACACCATATATTTT
CASSIPSAGSRRNTIYF
>TRBV28|-|TRBJ1-1|TRBD1
TGTGCCAGCAGTTGGCTGGGACAGGGTGGAACTGAAGCTTTCTTT
CASSWLGQGGTEAFF
>TRBV19|-|TRBJ1-5|-
TGTGCCAGTAGGGGGGGAAGGGAACGGCAGCCCCAGCATTTT
CASRGGRERQPQHF
>TRBV11-2|-|TRBJ1-2|-
TGTGCCAGCAGCTTAAACAGCTATGGCTACACCTTC
CASSLNSYGYTF
>TRBV19|-|TRBJ1-5|TRBD1
TGTGCCATTGGACAGGGGTATAGCAATCAGCCCCAGCATTTT
CAIGQGYSNQPQHF